This T cell receptor beta chain appears in the sequencing data of a study of T cells in women clearing cervical HPV infection. Study in general: Case blood drawn at lesion detection; control blood after infection cleared.

Cervical HPV DNA detected by MY09/MY11 PCR, typed by dot-blot. Produced via immunoSEQ multiplex PCR; TCRdb's table is partial and in-frame only. In all, the sample yields approximately 12,000 clones. This sequence originates from a woman between 18 and 69 years old with a cervical HPV16 infection that either progressed to CIN3+ or cleared (not recorded which). Specimen: blood buffy coat.

Here the CDR3 reads CSASVSYEQYF. CDR3 DNA, as far as it was read: TGCAGTGCTAGCGTTTCCTACGAG. V usage is TRBV20-1 and J usage is TRBJ2-7; D gene ambiguous. The read gets to within 3 residues of the CDR3 end, and the germline J gene fills in the rest. V was pared by 3 bases and J by 1 base, with 4 bases between. From germline, CDR1 is DFQATT and CDR2 SNEGSKA (reference sequence). The CDR3 is made up of 11 amino acids.